The clone carrying this TCR beta chain was recorded once. TCRdb's table, derived via immunoSEQ multiplex PCR, lists solely in-frame clones and lacks some. Of tens of thousands of clones listed, approximately 79% are singletons. The CDR3 totals 15 residues. The germline gives CDR1 SEHNR, CDR2 FQNEAQ (reference sequence). V was trimmed by 3 bases and J by 1 base, leaving 12 bases between them. The data originate from a study of OX40 agonist ivuxolimab in advanced cancers. The chain combines TRBV7-9 with TRBJ1-1; D is ambiguous. This receptor was obtained from an adult with an advanced solid tumor such as melanoma, head and neck, liver or kidney cancer. Sequencing was performed on CD4+ or CD8+ T cells sorted from blood, taken in a trial of the OX40 agonist ivuxolimab. CDR3 residues: CASSFTLAANTEAFF. As DNA, the CDR3 is TGTGCCAGCAGCTTTACTTTGGCCGCGAACACTGAAGCTTTCTTT.